A single sample gave rise to the 12 T cell receptor beta chains below, sequenced in a study of shared clonotypes between healthy human individuals (TCRdb year 2020). Libraries came from the immunoSEQ multiplex PCR assay. The table comes from immuneACCESS by way of TCRdb, which keeps in-frame sequences with V and J called. Part of the clones is missing from these tables; in studies checked, under half for an unresolved V gene and the rest for unknown reasons. The sample records around 200,000 clones, roughly 93% of which are singletons. The ten top clones hold around 0.067% of the sample. Sequenced input: naive CD4+ T cells sorted from blood. Interpreted using the paper, the cell subset or site label stands for: CD45RA+ positively selected. The receptors here all came from a woman in her twenties or thirties in good health.

This clone has a single count. This chain links TRBV27 with TRBJ1-4; maybe TRBD1 (5 bases). The germline CDR1 and CDR2 sequences are MNHEY and SMNVEV (reference sequence). Trimming took off 3 bases at V and 8 bases at J, with 13 bases between the two ends. The CDR3 extends over 14 amino acids. CDR3 sequence: CASSFVGVSEKLFF. The CDR3 DNA sequence: TGTGCCAGCAGTTTCGTGGGGGTATCGGAAAAACTGTTTTTT.

This chain joins TRBV19 and TRBJ2-3; D is perhaps TRBD1 (5 bases). The CDR3 is 13 amino acids. V was clipped by 7 bases and J by 1 base, with 9 bases between them. Germline lookup yields CDR1 LNHDA and CDR2 SQIVND (reference sequence). For the CDR3, the DNA is TGTGCCAGTACCGTACAGGGCACAGATACGCAGTATTTT. Amino acids: CASTVQGTDTQYF.

The chain joins TRBV28 to TRBJ2-7; D may be TRBD1 or TRBD2 (5 bases each). Germline V gives CDR1 MDHEN, CDR2 SYDVKM. This CDR3 is 19 amino acids long. Trimming cost V 4 bases and J 0 bases, with 25 bases left between them. In DNA form, the CDR3 reads TGTGCCAGCAGTTCCCCGGGACCGACTGTTCGTAGGAGCTCCTACGAGCAGTACTTC. Protein product: CASSSPGPTVRRSSYEQYF.

The chain recombines TRBV5-1 with TRBJ1-5, with D uncertain. The CDR3 loop spans 13 amino acids. V was shortened by 1 base and J by 0 bases, with 2 bases between the two germline ends. CDR1 SGHRS and CDR2 YFSETQ come from the germline V gene. CDR3: CASSLFSNQPQHF. In nucleotides, the CDR3 is TGCGCCAGCAGCTTGTTTAGCAATCAGCCCCAGCATTTT.

The V call is TRBV6-1, the J call TRBJ2-7, with 11 bases aligning to TRBD2. This CDR3 spans 14 amino acids. J was trimmed by 2 bases and V by 6 bases; bases with no gene match: 3. Germline V lookup: CDR1 MNHNS, CDR2 SASEGT. The CDR3 coding sequence is TGTGCCAGCAGAATAGCGGGAGGGGCCTACGAGCAGTACTTC. Translation: CASRIAGGAYEQYF.

The rearrangement links TRBV10-3 to TRBJ2-7; TRBD2 is a possible D gene (7 bases). V lost 5 bases to trimming and J lost 3 bases, with 17 bases between them. The length of the CDR3 is 15 residues. Germline-derived CDR1 and CDR2 are ENHRY and SYGVKD. CDR3 amino acids: CAISLSGTIGYEQYF. DNA of the CDR3: TGTGCCATCAGTTTGAGCGGGACAATAGGCTACGAGCAGTACTTC.

The J gene is TRBJ2-7, the V gene TRBV6-5; D tentatively fits TRBD1 or TRBD2 (5 bases each). Germline V gene sequence: CDR1 MNHEY, CDR2 SVGAGI. The CDR3 runs to 13 residues. V lost 6 bases and J 2 bases, leaving 11 bases between the germline ends. The CDR3 region has the DNA TGTGCCAGCAGCGACAGCGGCCCCTACGAGCAGTACTTC. The encoded protein is CASSDSGPYEQYF.

V usage is TRBV19 and J usage is TRBJ1-5; possibly TRBD1 for D (5 bases). Per germline, CDR1 LNHDA and CDR2 SQIVND (reference sequence). This CDR3 contains 15 residues. Trimming took off 4 bases at V and 2 bases at J, with 12 bases between the two ends. CDR3 bases: TGTGCCAGTAGTAACGGAATAGGGGGCAATCAGCCCCAGCATTTT. Translating gives CASSNGIGGNQPQHF.

The V gene is TRBV5-8, the J gene TRBJ2-5; D not certain. The J call may be faulty, since TRBJ2-7 better matches the DNA end. The CDR3 contains 13 residues. Germline CDR1 SGHTS, CDR2 YDEGEE. CDR3 DNA: TGTGCCAGCAGCTTGGCCAGATCCTACGAGCAGTACTTC. It encodes CASSLARSYEQYF.

This clone occurred once. The chain carries TRBV18 and TRBJ1-1, with 7 positions matching TRBD1. The CDR3 is 18 residues long. V shed 1 base and J 1 base; nucleotides not matched to a gene: 12. The germline V gene encodes CDR1 KGHSH and CDR2 LQKENI. The CDR3 bases are TGTGCCAGCTCACCACGGGAAGGGGGCGGAGGAGGGAACACTGAAGCTTTCTTT. This sequence encodes CASSPREGGGGGNTEAFF.

The genes are TRBV4-1 and TRBJ2-7; 10 bases agree with TRBD2. The CDR3 is made up of 15 amino acids. The germline gives CDR1 MGHRA, CDR2 YSYEKL. V lost 2 bases and J lost 6; bases outside the gene matches: 7. The CDR3 sequence is CASSQQAGGPSEQYF. Here the CDR3 DNA reads TGCGCCAGCAGCCAACAAGCGGGAGGGCCCTCCGAGCAGTACTTC.

The J gene is TRBJ2-1, the V gene TRBV7-9, with D uncertain. CDR1 is SEHNR and CDR2 is FQNEAQ in the germline V gene (reference sequence). V was pared by 1 base and J by 3 bases, with 7 bases between. The length of the CDR3 is 14 residues. Here the CDR3 reads CASSLGLYYNEQFF. In DNA form, the CDR3 reads TGTGCCAGCAGCTTAGGGCTCTACTACAATGAGCAGTTCTTC.